A single sample gave rise to the 24 T cell receptor beta chains below, sequenced in a study of T-cell reconstitution after alpha-beta-depleted transplantation in children. The authors prepared the TCRbeta library with unique molecular identifiers. TCRdb re-analysed the PCR reads in MiXCR, keeping a single row per CDR3 protein. The sample includes roughly 200,000 distinct CDR3 sequences, roughly 7.1% of them seen just once. The sequences come from PBMCs, collected before TCRalphabeta/CD19-depleted stem cell transplant. These receptors were obtained from a boy aged 2 to 10 with acute lymphoblastic leukemia, due to receive a stem cell transplant.

This clonotype was observed at least ten times. The chain has TRBV7-2 and TRBJ2-5, with D tentatively TRBD2 (6 bases). Germline CDR1 and CDR2: SGHTA and FQGNSA. V lost 5 bases and J 11 bases, leaving 21 bases between the germline ends. CDR3 length: 14 residues. The CDR3 region is CASSPGLGRPKQYF. The CDR3 coding sequence is TGTGCCAGCAGCCCGGGACTTGGCCGACCCAAGCAGTACTTC.

The chain joins TRBV6-1 to TRBJ2-1, with D unresolved. This CDR3 has 14 amino acids. Between the trimmed V and J ends, which lost 6 bases and 0 bases, there was a span of 9 bases. Per germline, CDR1 MNHNS and CDR2 SASEGT. The CDR3 nucleotides read TGTGCCAGCAGCCCGGGCCGCTCCTACAATGAGCAGTTCTTC. Its protein product is CASSPGRSYNEQFF.

This clonotype has more than one count but fewer than ten. The chain combines TRBV6-2 or TRBV6-3 with TRBJ2-7; 8 nucleotides line up with TRBD1. Germline V gene data show CDR1 as MNHEY and CDR2 as SVGEGT. J gave up 3 bases and V 0 bases, and 4 bases lay outside the gene matches. This CDR3 contains 15 residues. The CDR3 sequence is CASSYSTGEIYEQYF. The CDR3 DNA reads as TGTGCCAGCAGTTACTCGACAGGGGAGATCTACGAGCAGTACTTC.

This clonotype was detected ten times or more. The chain recombines TRBV10-3 with TRBJ2-3, with D possibly matching TRBD2 (5 bases). CDR3 length equals 13 residues. Germline lookup yields CDR1 ENHRY and CDR2 SYGVKD. The germline V and J ends were trimmed by 8 bases and 6 bases, with 15 bases remaining between them. The CDR3 sequence: CAIRLGLTDTQYF. CDR3 sequence (DNA): TGTGCCATCCGCTTAGGACTGACGGATACGCAGTATTTT.

On this clonotype itself: A much larger clone sits a single nucleotide away, making a read error possible. This chain links TRBV5-6 with TRBJ2-1; D not resolved. Germline V gene data show CDR1 as SGHDT and CDR2 as YYEEEE. The CDR3 runs 15 residues. Here the CDR3 DNA reads TGTGCCTGCAGCTCCCGGTTTATACCTTACAATGAGCAGTTCTTC. It translates to CACSSRFIPYNEQFF.

This clonotype has only a few counts. This chain connects TRBV6-2 or TRBV6-3 to TRBJ2-4; 9 bases agree with TRBD2. The CDR3 spans 15 residues. Germline assignment: CDR1 MNHEY and CDR2 SVGEGT. V gave up 5 bases and J gave up 2 bases; unmatched junction bases: 4. For the CDR3, the DNA is TGTGCCAGCAGTGGGACTAGCTGGACCAAAAACATTCAGTACTTC. It specifies CASSGTSWTKNIQYF.

This clonotype was counted at least ten times. The chain links TRBV24-1 to TRBJ2-7; D is perhaps TRBD1 (6 bases). The CDR3 is 14 residues long. Trimming pared 4 bases from V and 2 bases from J, leaving 11 bases between. CDR1 and CDR2 (germline): KGHDR, SFDVKD. The CDR3 spells CATSDPDRAYEQYF. DNA for the CDR3: TGTGCCACCAGTGACCCGGACAGAGCCTACGAGCAGTACTTC.

V gene TRBV9 combines with J gene TRBJ2-3; D is unclear. Germline CDR1 SGDLS, CDR2 YYNGEE. V dropped 2 bases and J dropped 3 bases, with 4 bases sitting between them. CDR3 length: 12 amino acids. The CDR3 DNA sequence: TGTGCCAGCAGCGTCTCGACAGATACGCAGTATTTT. This translates into CASSVSTDTQYF.

The chain links TRBV11-2 to TRBJ1-2, with 7 nucleotides matching TRBD1. CDR3 length: 14 residues. CDR1 and CDR2 (germline): SGHAT, FQNNGV. The ends lost 1 base at V and 8 bases at J; junction bases unmatched: 7. DNA for the CDR3: TGTGCCAGCAGCTTAGTCAGACAGGGCTTAGGCTACACCTTC. Its protein is CASSLVRQGLGYTF.

This chain connects TRBV7-2 to TRBJ2-7; D gene unclear. V dropped 3 bases and J dropped 0 bases, with 15 bases sitting between them. CDR3 length equals 16 residues. Per the germline V gene, CDR1 is SGHTA and CDR2 is FQGNSA. The DNA of the CDR3 is TGTGCCAGCAGCTTCCACCACAAGCTTCACTCCTACGAGCAGTACTTC. It encodes CASSFHHKLHSYEQYF.

This clonotype was recorded many times. The chain joins TRBV12-3 or TRBV12-4 to TRBJ2-1, with 13 bases that match TRBD2. The CDR3 has 15 residues. J gave up 7 bases and V 5 bases, and 5 bases lay outside the gene matches. The CDR3 DNA is TGTGCCAGCAGTCACGGGACTAGCGGGGAGAATGAGCAGTTCTTC. Protein product: CASSHGTSGENEQFF.

This clonotype was seen only a few times. The J gene is TRBJ2-1, the V gene TRBV7-2, with 8 bases identical to TRBD2. V lost 5 bases, J lost 1 base, and 7 bases stayed unmatched. Germline CDR1 reads SGHTA; CDR2 reads FQGNSA. The CDR3 runs 16 residues. CDR3 coding DNA: TGTGCCAGCAGCCCAGAGAGCGGGAGTTCCTACAATGAGCAGTTCTTC. Its translation: CASSPESGSSYNEQFF. Combining the CDR3 with reference TRBV7-2 and TRBJ2-1 gives the whole variable domain GAGVSQSPSNKVTEKGKDVELRCDPISGHTALYWYRQSLGQGLEFLIYFQGNSAPDKSGLPSDRFSAERTGGSVSTLTIQRTQQEDSAVYLCASSPESGSSYNEQFFGPGTRLTVL.

The chain has TRBV29-1 and TRBJ2-5; perhaps TRBD1 as D (6 bases). V lost 8 bases and J 1 base, leaving 26 bases between the germline ends. Germline CDR1 and CDR2: SQVTM and ANQGSEA. This CDR3 spans 17 amino acids. CDR3 sequence reads: CSPFRLLRSDSQETQYF. In DNA form, the CDR3 reads TGCAGCCCTTTCCGCCTCCTCCGTTCGGACAGCCAAGAGACCCAGTACTTC.

This clonotype appeared many times. This rearrangement joins TRBV12-3 or TRBV12-4 to TRBJ2-1, with D hard to call. This CDR3 is 12 amino acids long. V lost 6 bases, J lost 6 bases, and 9 bases lay in between. DNA for the CDR3: TGTGCCAGCAGCAGCGACCGCAATGAGCAGTTCTTC. Amino acid sequence: CASSSDRNEQFF.

This clonotype was counted between two and nine times. The genes are TRBV4-2 and TRBJ1-5; no clear D. With 3 bases removed from V and 8 bases from J, the gap between germline ends came to 14 bases. The germline V gene has CDR1 LGHNA and CDR2 YNFKEQ. The CDR3 contains 14 residues. The CDR3 DNA sequence: TGTGCCAGCAGCCATCGCCCTGCGCGGGAGCCCCAGCATTTT. Its translation is CASSHRPAREPQHF.

As concerns this clonotype: The junction shows a germline mismatch at one end, possibly a read error. The chain has TRBV5-6 and TRBJ1-1; D gene ambiguous. The V gene's germline CDR1 is SGHDT and CDR2 YYEEEE. The length of the CDR3 is 11 residues. The CDR3 DNA reads as TGTGCCAGCGGCTTGGGGATCCGCTTCTTCTTT. It translates to CASGLGIRFFF.

This clonotype turned up a few times. The V and J genes are TRBV14 and TRBJ2-1; D perhaps matches TRBD1 (5 bases). V lost 3 bases to trimming and J lost 7 bases, with 13 bases between them. The CDR3 has 14 residues. Germline CDR1 SGHDN, CDR2 FVKESK. CDR3 nucleotides: TGTGCCAGCAGCCAGGGTCCAGGGTGGAATGAGCAGTTCTTC. Translation gives CASSQGPGWNEQFF.

In its sample, this clonotype was seen many times. V and J are TRBV29-1 and TRBJ2-4; possible D gene TRBD2, 7 bases. This CDR3 region has 14 residues. CDR1 is SQVTM and CDR2 is ANQGSEA in the germline V gene. Deletions cut 7 bases from V and 1 base from J, with 14 bases between. The CDR3 sequence is CSAYREGAKNIQYF. CDR3 DNA sequence: TGCAGCGCATACAGGGAGGGCGCCAAAAACATTCAGTACTTC.

This clonotype was seen at least ten times. J is TRBJ2-2 and V is TRBV10-3; D might be TRBD1 or TRBD2, each matching 5 bases. The CDR3 has 14 residues. The V and J ends lost 11 bases and 6 bases respectively, with 19 bases between them. Per germline, CDR1 ENHRY and CDR2 SYGVKD. The DNA for the CDR3 is TGTGCCTCCAAAAGGGGAGTCGAGGCCGGGGAGCTGTTTTTT. Protein product: CASKRGVEAGELFF.

There are a few counts of this clonotype. This rearrangement joins TRBV7-9 to TRBJ1-1; D gene ambiguous. Trimming left V 5 bases short and J 2 bases short, with 12 bases between. Germline V CDR1 and CDR2: SEHNR, FQNEAQ (reference sequence). The CDR3 has 14 residues. The CDR3 loop reads CASSPTTVNTEAFF. The CDR3 DNA reads TGTGCCAGCAGCCCAACGACGGTTAACACTGAAGCTTTCTTT.

The V and J genes are TRBV21-1 and TRBJ2-5; the D call of TRBD1 is as the table states it, not checked on the DNA. TRBV21-1 is recorded as a pseudogene. The CDR3 covers 12 residues. The CDR3 protein is CASSKARTGRYF. The CDR3 coding sequence is TGTGCCAGCAGCAAAGCGCGGACAGGGCGGTACTTC.

The J gene is TRBJ2-5, the V gene TRBV11-2; possibly TRBD1 for D (5 bases). Trimming left V 2 bases short and J 2 bases short, with 9 bases between. The CDR3 has 14 residues. Per the germline V gene, CDR1 is SGHAT and CDR2 is FQNNGV. The chain's CDR3 is CASSLPDRQETQYF. CDR3 nucleotide sequence: TGTGCCAGCAGCTTACCTGACAGACAAGAGACCCAGTACTTC.

This clonotype has more than one count but fewer than ten. This chain joins TRBV7-9 and TRBJ2-4; D unresolved. The CDR3 extends over 15 amino acids. Deletions cut 4 bases from V and 8 bases from J, with 18 bases between. CDR1 SEHNR and CDR2 FQNEAQ come from the germline V gene (reference sequence). The DNA for the CDR3 is TGTGCCAGCAGCTCGGACGGAAGGGTTCGCGACATTCAGTACTTC. Protein sequence: CASSSDGRVRDIQYF. Combining the CDR3 with reference TRBV7-9 and TRBJ2-4 gives the whole variable domain DTGVSQNPRHKITKRGQNVTFRCDPISEHNRLYWYRQTLGQGPEFLTYFQNEAQLEKSRLLSDRFSAERPKGSFSTLEIQRTEQGDSAMYLCASSSDGRVRDIQYFGAGTRLSVL.

This clonotype was picked up many times. The V gene is TRBV19, the J gene TRBJ2-2; D is undetermined. The CDR3 has 14 amino acids. The V end was cut by 1 base, the J end by 3 bases, with 6 bases between. Germline V gives CDR1 LNHDA, CDR2 SQIVND (reference sequence). The CDR3 here is CASSIVGYTGELFF. As DNA, the CDR3 is TGTGCCAGTAGTATAGTCGGTTACACCGGGGAGCTGTTTTTT.